This T cell receptor (beta chain) was documented in a study of beta chain features in type 1 diabetes. Isolated RNA was reverse transcribed in full, so expressed TCRB transcripts were sequenced. Generated by immunoSEQ multiplex PCR, the TCRdb table keeps only in-frame clones and is missing some. Of some 160,000 clones listed, less than 9.5% are singletons. Germline loops: CDR1 SEHNR, CDR2 FQNEAQ (reference sequence). Trimming took 3 bases from V and 10 from J, leaving 9 bases between them. There are 12 residues in the CDR3. This clone was counted a few times. J is TRBJ1-4 and V is TRBV7-9; D remains ambiguous. The sample comprised central memory CD4+ T cells from blood. The TCR sequence derives from a woman in her late teens or twenties in good health. The CDR3 DNA reads as TGTGCCAGCAGCTTTAGGCCGGGAAAACTGTTTTTT. Residues: CASSFRPGKLFF.